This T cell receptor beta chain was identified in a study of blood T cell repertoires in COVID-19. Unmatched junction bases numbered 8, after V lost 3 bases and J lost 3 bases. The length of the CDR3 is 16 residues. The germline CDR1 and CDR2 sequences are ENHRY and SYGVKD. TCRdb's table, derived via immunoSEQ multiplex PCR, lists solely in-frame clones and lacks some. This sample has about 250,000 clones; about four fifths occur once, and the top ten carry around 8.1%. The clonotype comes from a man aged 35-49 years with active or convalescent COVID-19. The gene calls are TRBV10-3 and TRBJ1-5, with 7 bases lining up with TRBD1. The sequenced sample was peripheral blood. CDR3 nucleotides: TGTGCCATCAGTGACCCGAACAGGGGATACAATCAGCCCCAGCATTTT. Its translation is CAISDPNRGYNQPQHF.